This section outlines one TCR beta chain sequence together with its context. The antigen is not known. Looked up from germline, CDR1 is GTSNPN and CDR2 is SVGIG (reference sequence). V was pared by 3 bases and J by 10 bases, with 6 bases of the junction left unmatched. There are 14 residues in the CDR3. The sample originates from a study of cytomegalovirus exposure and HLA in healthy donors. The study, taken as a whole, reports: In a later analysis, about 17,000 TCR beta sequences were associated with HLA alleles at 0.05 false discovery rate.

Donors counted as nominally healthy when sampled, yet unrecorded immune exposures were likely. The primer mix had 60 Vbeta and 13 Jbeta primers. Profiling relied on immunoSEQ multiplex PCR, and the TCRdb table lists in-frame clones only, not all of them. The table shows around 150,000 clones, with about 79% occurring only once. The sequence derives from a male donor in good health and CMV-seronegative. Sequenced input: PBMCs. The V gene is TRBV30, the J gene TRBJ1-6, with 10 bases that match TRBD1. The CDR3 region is CAWRDRGNGSPLHF. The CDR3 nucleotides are TGTGCCTGGAGGGACAGGGGGAATGGCTCACCCCTCCACTTT.